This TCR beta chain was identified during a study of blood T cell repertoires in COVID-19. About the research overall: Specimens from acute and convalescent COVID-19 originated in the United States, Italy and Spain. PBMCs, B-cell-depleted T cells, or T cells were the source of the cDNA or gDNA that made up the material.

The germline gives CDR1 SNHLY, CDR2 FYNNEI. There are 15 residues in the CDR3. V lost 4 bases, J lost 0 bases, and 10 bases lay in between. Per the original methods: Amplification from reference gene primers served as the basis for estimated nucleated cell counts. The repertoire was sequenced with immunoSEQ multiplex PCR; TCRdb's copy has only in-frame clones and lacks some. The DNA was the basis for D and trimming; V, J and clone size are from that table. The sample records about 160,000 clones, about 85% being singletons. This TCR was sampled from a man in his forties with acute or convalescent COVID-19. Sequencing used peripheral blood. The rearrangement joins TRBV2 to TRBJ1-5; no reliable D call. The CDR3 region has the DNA TGTGCCAGCAGTGTAGTGCGAAATAGCAATCAGCCCCAGCATTTT. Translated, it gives CASSVVRNSNQPQHF.